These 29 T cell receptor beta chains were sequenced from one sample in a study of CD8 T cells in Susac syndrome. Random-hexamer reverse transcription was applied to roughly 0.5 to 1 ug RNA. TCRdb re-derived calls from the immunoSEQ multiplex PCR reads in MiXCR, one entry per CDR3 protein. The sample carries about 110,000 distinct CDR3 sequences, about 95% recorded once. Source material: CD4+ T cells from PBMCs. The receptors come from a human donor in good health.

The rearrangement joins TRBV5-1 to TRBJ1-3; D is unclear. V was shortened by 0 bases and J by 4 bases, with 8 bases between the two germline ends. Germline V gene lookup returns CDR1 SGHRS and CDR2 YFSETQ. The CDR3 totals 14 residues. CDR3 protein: CASSLGIEGNTIYF. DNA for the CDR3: TGCGCCAGCAGCTTGGGGATTGAAGGAAACACCATATATTTT. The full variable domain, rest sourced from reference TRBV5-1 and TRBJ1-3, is KAGVTQTPRYLIKTRGQQVTLSCSPISGHRSVSWYQQTPGQGLQFLFEYFSETQRNKGNFPGRFSGRQFSNSRSEMNVSTLELGDSALYLCASSLGIEGNTIYFGEGSWLTVV.

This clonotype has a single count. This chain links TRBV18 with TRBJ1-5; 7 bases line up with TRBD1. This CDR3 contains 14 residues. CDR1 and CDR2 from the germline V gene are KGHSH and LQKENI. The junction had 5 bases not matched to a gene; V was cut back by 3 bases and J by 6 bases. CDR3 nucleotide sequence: TGTGCCAGCTCACCTGGGACAGCTGCTCAGCCCCAGCATTTT. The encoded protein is CASSPGTAAQPQHF.

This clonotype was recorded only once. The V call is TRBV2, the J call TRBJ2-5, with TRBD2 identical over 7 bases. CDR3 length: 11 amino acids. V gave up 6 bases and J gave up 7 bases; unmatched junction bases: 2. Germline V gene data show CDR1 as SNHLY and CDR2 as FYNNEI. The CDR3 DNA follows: TGTGCCAGCAGCGTAGCGGGGACCCAGTACTTC. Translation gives CASSVAGTQYF.

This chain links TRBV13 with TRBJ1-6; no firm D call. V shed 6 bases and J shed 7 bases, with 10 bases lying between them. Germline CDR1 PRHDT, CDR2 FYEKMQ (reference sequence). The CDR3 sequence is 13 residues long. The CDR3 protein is CASSPGRNSPLHF. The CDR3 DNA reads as TGTGCCAGCAGTCCCGGTCGGAATTCACCCCTCCACTTT. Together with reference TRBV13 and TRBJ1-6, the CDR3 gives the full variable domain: AAGVIQSPRHLIKEKRETATLKCYPIPRHDTVYWYQQGPGQDPQFLISFYEKMQSDKGSIPDRFSAQQFSDYHSELNMSSLELGDSALYFCASSPGRNSPLHFGNGTRLTVT.

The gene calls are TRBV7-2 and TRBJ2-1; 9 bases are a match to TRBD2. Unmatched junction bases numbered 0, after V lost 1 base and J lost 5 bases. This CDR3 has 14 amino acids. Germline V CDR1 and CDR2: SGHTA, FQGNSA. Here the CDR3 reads CASSLGLADNEQFF. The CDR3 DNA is TGTGCCAGCAGCTTAGGACTAGCGGACAATGAGCAGTTCTTC. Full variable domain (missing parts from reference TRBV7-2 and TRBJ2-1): GAGVSQSPSNKVTEKGKDVELRCDPISGHTALYWYRQSLGQGLEFLIYFQGNSAPDKSGLPSDRFSAERTGGSVSTLTIQRTQQEDSAVYLCASSLGLADNEQFFGPGTRLTVL.

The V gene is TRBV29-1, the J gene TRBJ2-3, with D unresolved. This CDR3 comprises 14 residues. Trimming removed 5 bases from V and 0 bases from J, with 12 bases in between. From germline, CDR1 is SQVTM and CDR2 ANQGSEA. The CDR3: CSVIPWSSTDTQYF. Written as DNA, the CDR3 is TGCAGCGTTATACCGTGGTCTAGCACAGATACGCAGTATTTT.

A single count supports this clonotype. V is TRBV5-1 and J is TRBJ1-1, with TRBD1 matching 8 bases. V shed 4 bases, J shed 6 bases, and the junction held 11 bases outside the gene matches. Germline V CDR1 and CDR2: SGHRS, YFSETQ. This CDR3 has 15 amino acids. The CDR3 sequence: CASSGVGQARAEAFF. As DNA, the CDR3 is TGCGCCAGCAGCGGGGTGGGACAGGCGAGGGCTGAAGCTTTCTTT.

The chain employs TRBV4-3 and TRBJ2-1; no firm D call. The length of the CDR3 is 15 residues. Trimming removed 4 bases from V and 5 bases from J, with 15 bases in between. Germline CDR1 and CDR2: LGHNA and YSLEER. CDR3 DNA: TGCGCCAGCAGCCCCAGTCGGGCCCCTAACAATGAGCAGTTCTTC. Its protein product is CASSPSRAPNNEQFF.

The CDR3: CASSVHSERSGELFF. The DNA of the CDR3 is TGCGCCAGCAGCGTTCACAGTGAGCGGTCTGGGGAGCTGTTTTTT. This chain joins TRBV5-1 and TRBJ2-2; a possible D gene is TRBD2 (5 bases). CDR1 SGHRS and CDR2 YFSETQ come from the germline V gene. The CDR3 runs 15 residues. V lost 4 bases, J lost 8 bases, and 18 bases lay in between.

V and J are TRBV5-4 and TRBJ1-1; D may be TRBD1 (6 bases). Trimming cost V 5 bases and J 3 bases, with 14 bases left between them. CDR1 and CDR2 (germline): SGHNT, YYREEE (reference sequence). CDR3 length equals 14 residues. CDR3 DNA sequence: TGTGCCAGCAGGCTGGGGGCGAGGGACACTGAAGCTTTCTTT. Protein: CASRLGARDTEAFF.

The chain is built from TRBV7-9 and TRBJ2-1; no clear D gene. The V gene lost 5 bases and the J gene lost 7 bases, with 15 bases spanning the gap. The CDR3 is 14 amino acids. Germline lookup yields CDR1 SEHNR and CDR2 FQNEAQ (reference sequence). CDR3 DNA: TGTGCCAGCAGCCAATGGCAGGAGCCAAATGAGCAGTTCTTC. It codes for CASSQWQEPNEQFF.

The CDR3 loop reads CASSPGRSWETQYF. CDR3 bases: TGTGCCAGCAGCCCTGGACGGAGCTGGGAGACCCAGTACTTC. The chain uses TRBV3-1 and TRBJ2-5; D gene unclear. From germline, CDR1 is LGHDT and CDR2 YNNKEL (reference sequence). Trimming cost V 4 bases and J 5 bases, with 14 bases left between them. CDR3 size: 14 residues.

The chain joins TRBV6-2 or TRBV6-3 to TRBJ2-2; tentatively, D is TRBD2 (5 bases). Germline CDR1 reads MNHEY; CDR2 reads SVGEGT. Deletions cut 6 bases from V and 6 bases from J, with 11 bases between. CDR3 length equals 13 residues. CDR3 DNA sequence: TGTGCCAGCAGGGATCGGCGGGCCGGGGAGCTGTTTTTT. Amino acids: CASRDRRAGELFF.

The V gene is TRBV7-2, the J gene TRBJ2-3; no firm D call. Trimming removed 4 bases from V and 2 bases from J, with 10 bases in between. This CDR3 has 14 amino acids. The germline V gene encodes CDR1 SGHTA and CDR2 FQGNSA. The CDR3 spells CASSSQGLTDTQYF. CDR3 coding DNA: TGTGCCAGCAGCTCCCAAGGGCTCACAGATACGCAGTATTTT.

DNA for the CDR3: TGTGCCAGCAGCTTTGAGGGAGCTGGGAATTCACCCCTCCACTTT. It encodes CASSFEGAGNSPLHF. The chain couples TRBV7-9 to TRBJ1-6; no clear D. The CDR3 is 15 residues long. The germline CDR1 and CDR2 sequences are SEHNR and FQNEAQ (reference sequence). The V gene lost 3 bases and the J gene lost 7 bases, with 13 bases spanning the gap.

This chain's CDR3 is CASSGSPYNEQFF. In DNA form, the CDR3 reads TGTGCCAGTTCAGGGAGTCCCTACAATGAGCAGTTCTTC. V is TRBV3-1 and J is TRBJ2-1, with D possibly being TRBD1 or TRBD2 (5 bases each). Deletions cut 9 bases from V and 2 bases from J, with 11 bases between. The CDR3 is 13 residues long. Germline assignment: CDR1 LGHDT and CDR2 YNNKEL (reference sequence).

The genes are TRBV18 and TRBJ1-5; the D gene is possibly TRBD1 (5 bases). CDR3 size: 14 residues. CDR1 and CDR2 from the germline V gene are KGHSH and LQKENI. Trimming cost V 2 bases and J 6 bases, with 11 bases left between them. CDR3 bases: TGTGCCAGCTCACCAGCCCAGGGCGGTCAGCCCCAGCATTTT. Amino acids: CASSPAQGGQPQHF.

CDR3 sequence reads: CASSRLNQDTQYF. CDR3 DNA: TGCGCCAGCAGCCGATTAAACCAGGATACGCAGTATTTT. The rearrangement links TRBV5-1 to TRBJ2-3; D is unclear. CDR1 and CDR2 (germline): SGHRS, YFSETQ. The CDR3 runs 13 residues. V was trimmed by 4 bases and J by 6 bases, leaving 12 bases between them.

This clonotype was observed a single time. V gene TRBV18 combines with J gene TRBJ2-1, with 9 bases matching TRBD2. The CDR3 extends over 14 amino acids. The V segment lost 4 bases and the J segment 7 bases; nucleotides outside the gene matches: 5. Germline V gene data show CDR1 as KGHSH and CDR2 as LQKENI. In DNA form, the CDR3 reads TGTGCCAGCTCACGGCGGGGGGGCCTAAATGAGCAGTTCTTC. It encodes CASSRRGGLNEQFF. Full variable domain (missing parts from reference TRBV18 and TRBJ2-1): NAGVMQNPRHLVRRRGQEARLRCSPMKGHSHVYWYRQLPEEGLKFMVYLQKENIIDESGMPKERFSAEFPKEGPSILRIQQVVRGDSAAYFCASSRRGGLNEQFFGPGTRLTVL.

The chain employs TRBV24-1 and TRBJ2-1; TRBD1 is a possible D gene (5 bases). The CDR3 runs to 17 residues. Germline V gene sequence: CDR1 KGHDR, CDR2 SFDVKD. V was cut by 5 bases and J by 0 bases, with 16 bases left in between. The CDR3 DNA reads TGTGCCACCAGTGCCTCCGGACACAAGAGCTCCTACAATGAGCAGTTCTTC. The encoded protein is CATSASGHKSSYNEQFF.

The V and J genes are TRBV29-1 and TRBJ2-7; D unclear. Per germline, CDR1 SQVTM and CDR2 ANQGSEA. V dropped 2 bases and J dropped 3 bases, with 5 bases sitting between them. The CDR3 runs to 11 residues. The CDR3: CSVERDYEQYF. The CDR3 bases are TGCAGCGTTGAAAGGGACTACGAGCAGTACTTC.

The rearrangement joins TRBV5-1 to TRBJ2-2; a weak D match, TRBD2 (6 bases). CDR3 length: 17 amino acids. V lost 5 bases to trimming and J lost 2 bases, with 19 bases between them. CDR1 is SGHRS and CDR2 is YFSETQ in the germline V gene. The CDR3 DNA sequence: TGCGCCAGCAGATTACGGACGGGACTGGATAACACCGGGGAGCTGTTTTTT. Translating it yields CASRLRTGLDNTGELFF.

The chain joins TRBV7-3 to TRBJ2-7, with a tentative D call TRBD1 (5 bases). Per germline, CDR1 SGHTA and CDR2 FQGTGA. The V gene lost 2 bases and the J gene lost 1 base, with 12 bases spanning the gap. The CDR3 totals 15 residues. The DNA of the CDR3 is TGTGCCAGCAGCTTAGATGGCCCAGGGTCCTACGAGCAGTACTTC. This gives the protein CASSLDGPGSYEQYF.

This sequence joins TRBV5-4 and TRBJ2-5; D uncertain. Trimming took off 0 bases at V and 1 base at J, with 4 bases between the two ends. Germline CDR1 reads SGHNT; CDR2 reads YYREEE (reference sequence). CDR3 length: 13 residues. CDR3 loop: CASSLGFQETQYF. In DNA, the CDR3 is TGTGCCAGCAGCTTGGGGTTCCAAGAGACCCAGTACTTC.

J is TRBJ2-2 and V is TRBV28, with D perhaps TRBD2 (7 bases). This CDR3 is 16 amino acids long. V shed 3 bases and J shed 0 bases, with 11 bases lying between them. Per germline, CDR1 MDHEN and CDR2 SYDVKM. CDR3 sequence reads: CASSFGGGTNTGELFF. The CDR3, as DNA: TGTGCCAGCAGTTTTGGCGGGGGCACGAACACCGGGGAGCTGTTTTTT.

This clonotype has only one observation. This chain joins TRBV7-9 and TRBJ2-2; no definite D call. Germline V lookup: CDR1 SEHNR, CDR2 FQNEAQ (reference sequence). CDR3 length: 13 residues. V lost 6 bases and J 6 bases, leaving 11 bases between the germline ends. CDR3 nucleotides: TGTGCCAGCAGTCTACGCGTGGCCGGGGAGCTGTTTTTT. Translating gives CASSLRVAGELFF.

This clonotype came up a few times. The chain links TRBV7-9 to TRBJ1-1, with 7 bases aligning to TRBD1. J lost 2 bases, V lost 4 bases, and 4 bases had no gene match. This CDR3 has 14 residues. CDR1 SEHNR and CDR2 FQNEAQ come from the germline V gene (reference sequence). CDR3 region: CASSSRTGNTEAFF. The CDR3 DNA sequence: TGTGCCAGCAGCTCTCGGACAGGAAACACTGAAGCTTTCTTT.

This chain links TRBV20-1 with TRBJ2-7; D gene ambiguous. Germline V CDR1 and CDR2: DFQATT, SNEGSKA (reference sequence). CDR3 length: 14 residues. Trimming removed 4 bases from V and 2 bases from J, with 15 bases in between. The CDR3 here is CSAKIRAPPYEQYF. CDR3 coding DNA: TGCAGTGCTAAGATCCGGGCTCCACCCTACGAGCAGTACTTC.

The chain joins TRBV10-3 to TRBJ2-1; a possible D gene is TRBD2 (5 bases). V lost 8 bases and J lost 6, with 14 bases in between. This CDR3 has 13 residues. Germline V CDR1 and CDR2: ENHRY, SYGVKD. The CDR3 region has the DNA TGTGCCATCGAAAATTCGGGGTCCAATGAGCAGTTCTTC. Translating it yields CAIENSGSNEQFF.